Listed below are T cell receptor beta chains from one sample, sequenced in a study of shared clonotypes between healthy human individuals. Sequencing was performed with immunoSEQ multiplex PCR; in TCRdb, only in-frame clones are kept and a portion is missing. The sample records approximately 1,000,000 clones, 78% being singletons. The source material was memory CD4+ T cells from PBMCs. The source of these receptors is a young man in good health. Some clones in this sample may be carry-over from other donors' samples. The CDR3 runs from the conserved cysteine through the conserved F or W. The D gene is left open where the match is weak.

>TRBJ2-5|TRBD2|TRBV5-1
CASSVGTSGTLETQYF
>TRBJ2-5|NA|TRBV5-1
CASSLAGPETQYF
>TRBJ1-4|NA|TRBV6-1
CASSEGGGRYNEKLFF
>TRBJ2-7|NA|TRBV29-1
CSDHGQRYEQYF
>TRBJ1-1|TRBD1|TRBV29-1
CSVGGTGGVTEAFF
>TRBJ2-7|NA|TRBV6-6
CASSQDQREQYF
>TRBJ1-1|NA|TRBV6-6
CASTLNTEAFF
>TRBJ2-6|NA|TRBV6-5
CASSPYRSGANVLTF
>TRBJ2-3|NA|TRBV30
CAWMADTDTQYF
>TRBJ2-4|NA|TRBV14
CASSQEWQRNIQYF
>TRBJ2-3|NA|TRBV2
CASSISAASTDTQYF
>TRBJ1-2|TRBD1|TRBV28
CASRVWTGTNYGYTF
>TRBJ2-3|NA|TRBV5-1
CASSLEPESTDTQYF
>TRBJ2-1|TRBD2|TRBV27
CASSTAQSGSPGNEQFF
>TRBJ1-4|NA|TRBV6-1
CASSAGYTNEKLFF
>TRBJ1-2|TRBD1|TRBV6-5
CANRTGCYGYTF
>TRBJ2-2|NA|TRBV4-3
CASSQGQMINTGELFF
>TRBJ1-2|TRBD1|TRBV11-3
CASSFRQGMLGGYTF
>TRBJ1-4|NA|TRBV28
CAGSDYVGEKLFF
>TRBJ2-7|TRBD2|TRBV5-1
CASSPGTSGATSYEQYF
>TRBJ2-1|TRBD2|TRBV5-6
CASSLFGLAGGPGEQFF
>TRBJ2-3|NA|TRBV5-4
CASSYGRTRITDTQYF
>TRBJ2-5|NA|TRBV30
CAWRSSIFRAAPETQYF
>TRBJ1-5|NA|TRBV9
CASSVGEDQPQHF
>TRBJ2-1|NA|TRBV14
CASRGTGSSYNEQFF
>TRBJ2-3|NA|TRBV4-1
CASAPQGNTDTQYF